This T cell receptor beta chain was retrieved from a study of T cell changes during pregnancy in multiple sclerosis. The CDR3 has 18 amino acids. Germline V CDR1 and CDR2: SGDLS, YYNGEE. With 0 bases removed from V and 3 bases from J, the gap between germline ends came to 20 bases. This clone has just one count. Produced via immunoSEQ multiplex PCR; TCRdb's table is partial and in-frame only. The sample lists more than 100,000 clones; approximately 90% were seen once. V is TRBV9 and J is TRBJ2-3; tentatively, D is TRBD2 (6 bases). The clonotype originates from a female donor with multiple sclerosis, enrolled in a pregnancy study. This material consisted of peripheral blood, taken after pregnancy. The CDR3 bases are TGTGCCAGCAGCGTAGATCCCGGTGGAGGGGAAGAAACAGATACGCAGTATTTT. It encodes CASSVDPGGGEETDTQYF.